This TCR beta chain was found in a study of TIL therapy for anti-PD-1-resistant metastatic lung cancer. Time point meaning: pre-treatment sample, taken before nivolumab and TIL therapy. The immunoSEQ assay was v3. Data came from immunoSEQ multiplex PCR; TCRdb stores just in-frame clones and leaves some out. The table shows tens of thousands of clones, with 73% occurring only once. CDR3 length equals 18 residues. The trim removed 3 bases at V and 7 bases at J, leaving 19 bases unmatched. Germline CDR1 LGHNA, CDR2 YSLEER. This clone has a handful of counts. The sequencing used blood, collected at baseline. The chain has TRBV4-3 and TRBJ1-1, with 8 nucleotides matching TRBD1. The receptor was derived from a person aged 25-79 years with non-small cell lung cancer. CDR3 sequence: CASSHHTRTGTEQGEAFF. Written as DNA, the CDR3 is TGCGCCAGCAGCCACCACACCCGGACAGGGACTGAACAGGGTGAAGCTTTCTTT.